The 32 T cell receptor beta chains listed next were all sequenced from one sample in a study of T cells after yellow fever vaccination. TCRdb used MiXCR to reprocess the 5' RACE reads, holding one entry per CDR3 protein. The top ten clones hold more than 15% of a sample with a few hundred thousand distinct CDR3 sequences, 8.7% of them seen once. The sample was PBMCs, taken on the day of the first yellow fever vaccination. The source is a man aged 18-30 years who received the YFV17D yellow fever vaccine.

The rearrangement uses TRBV7-6 and TRBJ1-3; D may be TRBD1 (5 bases). This CDR3 contains 17 residues. Germline loops: CDR1 SGHVS, CDR2 FNYEAQ. The V end lost 1 base, the J end lost 0 bases, and 13 bases lay between the germline ends. As DNA, the CDR3 is TGTGCCAGCAGCTTAGGTACAGGAACCTACTCTGGAAACACCATATATTTT. Protein product: CASSLGTGTYSGNTIYF.

The rearrangement joins TRBV6-5 to TRBJ2-1, with a tentative D call TRBD2 (7 bases). This CDR3 is 16 amino acids long. The germline V gene encodes CDR1 MNHEY and CDR2 SVGAGI. V was shortened by 4 bases and J by 5 bases, with 18 bases between the two germline ends. The CDR3 loop reads CASSLVSRGADNEQFF. The CDR3 DNA follows: TGTGCCAGCAGTTTAGTGTCACGGGGGGCGGACAATGAGCAGTTCTTC.

This clonotype was counted ten times or more. The CDR3 DNA sequence: TGCGCCAGCAGCTTCGTGGGGCCCGGAGATACGCAGTATTTT. Encoded protein: CASSFVGPGDTQYF. The chain carries TRBV5-1 and TRBJ2-3; tentatively, D is TRBD1 (5 bases). This CDR3 comprises 14 residues. Germline V CDR1 and CDR2: SGHRS, YFSETQ. The V gene lost 2 bases and the J gene lost 5 bases, with 12 bases spanning the gap.

This clonotype was seen many times. J is TRBJ1-6 and V is TRBV4-3; a possible D gene is TRBD1 (5 bases). There are 15 residues in the CDR3. The V end lost 0 bases, the J end lost 10 bases, and 13 bases lay between the germline ends. The germline V gene has CDR1 LGHNA and CDR2 YSLEER. CDR3 residues: CASSQDKGLGSPLHF. The CDR3 DNA reads as TGCGCCAGCAGCCAAGATAAGGGGCTAGGGTCACCCCTCCACTTT.

The chain joins TRBV6-1 to TRBJ2-3; 9 nucleotides match TRBD1. V gave up 8 bases and J gave up 11 bases; unmatched junction bases: 14. Germline-derived CDR1 and CDR2 are MNHNS and SASEGT. The CDR3 runs to 14 residues. CDR3 region: CASGLTGTGSGQYF. CDR3 sequence (DNA): TGTGCCAGCGGACTCACCGGGACAGGGAGTGGGCAGTATTTT.

This clonotype has only a few counts. The chain joins TRBV4-3 to TRBJ2-3; a weak D match, TRBD2 (5 bases). Trimming removed 1 base from V and 0 bases from J, with 20 bases in between. Germline assignment: CDR1 LGHNA and CDR2 YSLEER. There are 19 residues in the CDR3. The DNA of the CDR3 is TGCGCCAGCAGCCAAGGGACGGGGTATACCCTATATAGCACAGATACGCAGTATTTT. Protein product: CASSQGTGYTLYSTDTQYF.

J is TRBJ1-2 and V is TRBV29-1; D is possibly TRBD1 (6 bases). The germline CDR1 and CDR2 sequences are SQVTM and ANQGSEA. The length of the CDR3 is 12 residues. V lost 3 bases to trimming and J lost 4 bases, with 9 bases between them. The CDR3 here is CSVDRGGYGYTF. DNA for the CDR3: TGCAGCGTTGATCGAGGGGGCTATGGCTACACCTTC.

Remarks on this clonotype: A much larger clone sits a single nucleotide away, making a read error possible. The V gene is TRBV3-1, the J gene TRBJ1-6; TRBD1 matches at 8 bases. Germline V gene data show CDR1 as LGHDT and CDR2 as YNNKEL (reference sequence). This CDR3 contains 15 residues. CDR3 sequence reads: CACSPRDRINSPLHF. The CDR3, as DNA: TGTGCCTGCAGCCCCCGGGACAGGATTAATTCACCCCTCCACTTT.

This clonotype was counted only a few times. This chain uses TRBV2 with TRBJ2-1, with unresolved D. Germline V CDR1 and CDR2: SNHLY, FYNNEI. The CDR3 loop spans 14 amino acids. Trimming cost V 7 bases and J 5 bases, with 15 bases left between them. CDR3 loop: CASMTSEIHNEQFF. CDR3 in DNA: TGTGCCAGCATGACTTCTGAGATCCACAATGAGCAGTTCTTC.

This clonotype was seen a few times. This chain connects TRBV20-1 to TRBJ1-5, with 8 bases matching TRBD1. CDR1 is DFQATT and CDR2 is SNEGSKA in the germline V gene (reference sequence). The CDR3 length is 17 residues. Trimming took 0 bases from V and 2 from J; bases not matched to a gene: 9. The CDR3 region is CSARDHRQGSRNQPQHF. The DNA for the CDR3 is TGCAGTGCTAGAGATCACCGACAGGGGTCGCGCAATCAGCCCCAGCATTTT.

This clonotype was recorded a few times. The chain links TRBV1 to TRBJ2-7; the table assigns TRBD2, which was not confirmed against the DNA. TRBV1 constitutes a pseudogene. This CDR3 comprises 16 residues. The CDR3 DNA reads as TGCACCAGCAGCCAAGAGCAGGGACTAGGAATTTGCGAGCAGTACGTC. It specifies CTSSQEQGLGICEQYV.

This chain joins TRBV19 and TRBJ1-1, with 7 positions matching TRBD1. Germline assignment: CDR1 LNHDA and CDR2 SQIVND (reference sequence). V shed 6 bases and J 4 bases; nucleotides not matched to a gene: 8. The CDR3 sequence is 14 residues long. The CDR3 spells CASRPQGFFTEAFF. CDR3 sequence (DNA): TGTGCCAGTAGGCCACAGGGGTTTTTCACTGAAGCTTTCTTT.

This clonotype appeared a few times. The rearrangement uses TRBV5-6 and TRBJ2-1; 9 bases map to TRBD2. This CDR3 contains 16 residues. CDR1 and CDR2 from the germline V gene are SGHDT and YYEEEE. Unmatched junction bases numbered 11, after V lost 2 bases and J lost 8 bases. The DNA of the CDR3 is TGTGCCAGCAGCTTCTCACCGGGACTAGCACTGCATGAGCAGTTCTTC. Amino acid sequence: CASSFSPGLALHEQFF.

This clonotype was seen ten or more times. The chain employs TRBV6-2 or TRBV6-3 and TRBJ2-3; D is unresolved. Germline values: CDR1 MNHEY, CDR2 SVGEGT. The CDR3 consists of 12 residues. Trimming stripped 3 bases from V and 6 bases from J, with 7 bases between. CDR3 in DNA: TGTGCCAGCAGTTATACCTCGGATACGCAGTATTTT. Translated: CASSYTSDTQYF.

This clonotype was detected ten times or more. The rearrangement joins TRBV5-1 to TRBJ1-6; TRBD1 matches at 7 bases. This CDR3 is built from 14 residues. Germline CDR1 reads SGHRS; CDR2 reads YFSETQ. With 4 bases clipped from V and 10 bases from J, the junction kept 8 bases outside the gene matches. CDR3 residues: CASSQTDRDSPLHF. The CDR3 DNA reads TGCGCCAGCAGCCAAACAGACAGGGACTCACCCCTCCACTTT.

The CDR3, as DNA: TGTGCCAGCAGTCCCAGGGGGAGCGGGGGGCAAGAGACCCAGTACTTC. This sequence encodes CASSPRGSGGQETQYF. This chain connects TRBV6-1 to TRBJ2-5, with 9 bases aligning to TRBD2. This CDR3 is built from 16 residues. Germline V gene sequence: CDR1 MNHNS, CDR2 SASEGT. J gave up 2 bases and V 5 bases, and 9 bases lay outside the gene matches.

This clonotype was seen ten or more times. The V gene is TRBV7-9, the J gene TRBJ2-7; no reliable D call. The CDR3 is 12 residues long. Germline V gives CDR1 SEHNR, CDR2 FQNEAQ (reference sequence). The V and J ends lost 5 bases and 2 bases respectively, with 7 bases between them. CDR3 nucleotide sequence: TGTGCCAGCAGCCTGGTACCCTACGAGCAGTACTTC. Amino acid sequence: CASSLVPYEQYF.

The chain uses TRBV5-4 and TRBJ1-2; 9 positions agree with TRBD1. Germline trimming cut 5 bases from V and 8 bases from J; bases unmatched to any gene: 7. There are 13 residues in the CDR3. CDR1 is SGHNT and CDR2 is YYREEE in the germline V gene (reference sequence). CDR3 DNA sequence: TGTGCCAGCAGTATAGACAGGGGGATCGGCTACACCTTC. This encodes CASSIDRGIGYTF.

This chain connects TRBV11-1 to TRBJ1-3, with 8 bases aligning to TRBD1. Germline values: CDR1 SGHAT, CDR2 FQDESV (reference sequence). The V segment lost 5 bases and the J segment 0 bases; nucleotides outside the gene matches: 12. The CDR3 sequence is 18 residues long. The chain's CDR3 is CASSRPGTGSTSGNTIYF. CDR3 in DNA: TGTGCCAGCAGCCGTCCCGGGACAGGATCGACCTCTGGAAACACCATATATTTT.

V and J are TRBV12-3 or TRBV12-4 and TRBJ2-1; maybe TRBD2 (6 bases). The ends were cut back, 3 bases at V and 4 bases at J, with 13 bases in the middle. The CDR3 spans 15 residues. CDR3 region: CASSFSFAGYNEQFF. Here the CDR3 DNA reads TGTGCCAGCAGTTTCTCTTTTGCGGGGTACAATGAGCAGTTCTTC.

This clonotype has just a few counts. This chain uses TRBV6-4 with TRBJ1-1; 12 positions agree with TRBD1. The CDR3 is 19 amino acids. Germline-derived CDR1 and CDR2 are MRHNA and SNTAGT. The trim removed 7 bases at V and 0 bases at J, leaving 15 bases unmatched. The CDR3 DNA follows: TGTGCCAGCACCCCACACGGGACAGGGGGCACCCCCATGAACACTGAAGCTTTCTTT. It translates to CASTPHGTGGTPMNTEAFF.

The chain has TRBV5-4 and TRBJ2-1; D is possibly TRBD2 (6 bases). Germline V gene sequence: CDR1 SGHNT, CDR2 YYREEE (reference sequence). The germline V and J ends were trimmed by 1 base and 6 bases, with 8 bases remaining between them. The CDR3 has 13 residues. The CDR3 DNA reads TGTGCCAGCAGCTTGTCTAGCGCCAATGAGCAGTTCTTC. Translating it yields CASSLSSANEQFF.

The chain joins TRBV19 to TRBJ1-5; no clear D. CDR3 size: 16 residues. V was shortened by 6 bases and J by 2 bases, with 17 bases between the two germline ends. CDR1 is LNHDA and CDR2 is SQIVND in the germline V gene (reference sequence). The CDR3 bases are TGTGCCAGTAGCGACAACCGGCGAGGTGGCAATCAGCCCCAGCATTTT. Translation gives CASSDNRRGGNQPQHF.

The chain carries TRBV10-1 and TRBJ2-5, with 8 bases that match TRBD1. CDR1 and CDR2 (germline): WNHNN, SYGVQD (reference sequence). The CDR3 consists of 15 residues. The ends lost 2 bases at V and 4 bases at J; junction bases unmatched: 6. CDR3 DNA: TGCGCCAGCAGTGAGAGGACAGGGAAAGGAGAGACCCAGTACTTC. It specifies CASSERTGKGETQYF.

The sample holds many counts of this clonotype. The chain uses TRBV3-1 and TRBJ2-2; D perhaps matches TRBD1 (6 bases). Trimming took 5 bases from V and 2 from J, leaving 12 bases between them. CDR1 and CDR2 from the germline V gene are LGHDT and YNNKEL (reference sequence). The CDR3 consists of 15 residues. The CDR3 is CASSLGHGNTGELFF. CDR3 coding DNA: TGTGCCAGCAGCTTGGGACACGGAAACACCGGGGAGCTGTTTTTT.

Concerning this clonotype: Its ends do not fully match the called genes, so a read error is possible. The chain employs TRBV6-1 and TRBJ2-1; D is undetermined. Germline CDR1 reads MNHNS; CDR2 reads SASEGT. CDR3 length: 15 amino acids. Written as DNA, the CDR3 is TGTTCCAGCAGCCTCGGGTCGGATTCCTACAATGAGCAGTTCTTC. Translating it yields CSSSLGSDSYNEQFF.

This clonotype was observed a few times. This sequence joins TRBV19 and TRBJ2-2; no clear D gene. V was trimmed by 6 bases and J by 12 bases, leaving 26 bases between them. This CDR3 has 16 residues. Germline V gene lookup returns CDR1 LNHDA and CDR2 SQIVND (reference sequence). The CDR3 bases are TGTGCCAGTAGGGCGGACCAACGTCCGGGTTACAGTAAGCTGTTTTTT. Translation gives CASRADQRPGYSKLFF.

The chain employs TRBV7-6 and TRBJ2-1; weak D call: TRBD1 (5 bases). Germline loops: CDR1 SGHVS, CDR2 FNYEAQ. The CDR3 sequence is 13 residues long. The ends were cut back, 4 bases at V and 3 bases at J, with 7 bases in the middle. DNA for the CDR3: TGTGCCAGCAGCTCGACAGACTACAATGAGCAGTTCTTC. Translation: CASSSTDYNEQFF.

The gene calls are TRBV25-1 and TRBJ2-1, with 8 positions matching TRBD2. CDR3 length: 12 residues. CDR1 is MGHDK, CDR2 SYGVNS, per germline. With V trimmed by 6 bases and J by 16 bases, 11 bases remained unmatched. CDR3 protein: CASSTAGTRIFF. CDR3 nucleotide sequence: TGTGCCAGCAGCACCGCCGGGACTAGAATCTTCTTC.

This clonotype has ten or more counts. The chain has TRBV12-3 or TRBV12-4 and TRBJ2-5; 8 positions agree with TRBD2. The CDR3 runs to 14 residues. V shed 6 bases, J shed 3 bases, and the junction held 6 bases outside the gene matches. The CDR3, as DNA: TGTGCCAGCAGCCGAACTAGCGGCAAAGAGACCCAGTACTTC. It encodes CASSRTSGKETQYF.

This clonotype was observed a handful of times. This chain uses TRBV7-6 with TRBJ1-1, with D hard to call. The V gene lost 5 bases and the J gene lost 3 bases, with 7 bases spanning the gap. The germline CDR1 and CDR2 sequences are SGHVS and FNYEAQ. The CDR3 runs to 12 residues. CDR3 nucleotides: TGTGCCAGCAGCGGACCGTACACTGAAGCTTTCTTT. Protein sequence: CASSGPYTEAFF.

CDR3 residues: CASSPRDRDQPQHF. For the CDR3, the DNA is TGTGCCAGCAGCCCCAGGGACAGAGATCAGCCCCAGCATTTT. The chain has TRBV12-3 or TRBV12-4 and TRBJ1-5; the match to TRBD1 covers 7 bases. This CDR3 has 14 residues. The trim removed 6 bases at V and 5 bases at J, leaving 7 bases unmatched.